Sequencing of this T cell receptor beta chain was carried out in a study of T cell repertoires in cytomegalovirus infection. CDR3 length: 14 amino acids. The germline V gene has CDR1 SGHAT and CDR2 FQNNGV. Deletions cut 0 bases from V and 9 bases from J, with 12 bases between. This clonotype was seen only a few times. The target antigen is unknown. From the reads, TCRdb called clonotypes with MiXCR, one entry per CDR3 protein. The sample consists of some 500,000 distinct CDR3 sequences, 33% of them appearing once. J is TRBJ2-1 and V is TRBV11-2, with D perhaps given as TRBD1 or TRBD2 (5 bases each). The sample was cultured PBMCs, taken from culture after CMV antigen stimulation. This TCR derives from a human donor in good health (CMV status not recorded). Some clones in this sample may be carry-over from other donors' samples. CDR3 nucleotide sequence: TGTGCCAGCAGCTTAGATCGATCTGGGGGTGAGCAGTTCTTC. Protein product: CASSLDRSGGEQFF.